The clone carrying this T cell receptor (beta chain) has just one count. Its antigen is not known. This entry is derived from a study of Ad26.COV2.S vaccination and SARS-CoV-2 variants. On the study more broadly: The Ad26.COV2.S arm of the COV1001 trial was where the donor was placed. Study conclusions and caveats: Similar non-spike TCR breadth was seen in vaccine and placebo recipients. TCR breadth and depth analyses may have underestimated total T cell responses.

Assay: immunoSEQ multiplex PCR; the TCRdb copy retains only in-frame clones and omits some. Of 330,000 or so clones listed, 85% to 90% were seen once; the top ten hold 5.5%. Treatment noted: over 15 received Ad26.COV2.S at low or high dose, single or two shots; 5 received placebo; per-sample allocation not given. Each sample was drawn 63 days after the first injection (of vaccine or placebo). An Ad26 vector was used to express Wuhan-strain SARS-CoV-2 spike as the vaccine. This CDR3 spans 14 amino acids. Germline V gene data show CDR1 as KGHSY and CDR2 as FQNENV. The ends lost 0 bases at V and 5 bases at J; junction bases unmatched: 3.

Source: peripheral blood, taken in a trial of Ad26.COV2.S vaccine versus placebo. The V and J genes are TRBV16 and TRBJ1-1; 7 positions match TRBD1. This sequence was found in a person between 18 and 59 years old who received the Ad26.COV2.S COVID-19 vaccine or a placebo. CDR3 coding DNA: TGTGCCAGCAGCCAATCACAGGGGAGGACTGAAGCTTTCTTT. This gives the protein CASSQSQGRTEAFF. Variable domain in full (rest from reference TRBV16 and TRBJ1-1): GEEVAQTPKHLVRGEGQKAKLYCAPIKGHSYVFWYQQVLKNEFKFLISFQNENVFDETGMPKERFSAKCLPNSPCSLEIQATKLEDSAVYFCASSQSQGRTEAFFGQGTRLTVV.